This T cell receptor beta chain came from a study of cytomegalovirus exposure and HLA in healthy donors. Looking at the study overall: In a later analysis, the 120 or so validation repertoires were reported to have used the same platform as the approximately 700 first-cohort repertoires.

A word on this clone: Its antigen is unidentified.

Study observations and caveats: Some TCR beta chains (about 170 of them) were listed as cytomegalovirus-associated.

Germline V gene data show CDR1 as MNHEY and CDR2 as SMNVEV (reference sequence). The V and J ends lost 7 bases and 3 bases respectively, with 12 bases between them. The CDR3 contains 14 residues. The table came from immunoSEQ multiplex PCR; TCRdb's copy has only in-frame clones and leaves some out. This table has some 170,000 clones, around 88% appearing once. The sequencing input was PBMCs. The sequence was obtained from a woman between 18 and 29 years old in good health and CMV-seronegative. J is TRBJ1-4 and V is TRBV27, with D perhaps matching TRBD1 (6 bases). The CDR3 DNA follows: TGTGCCAGCAAAACAGGGCTCTCTAATGAAAAACTGTTTTTT. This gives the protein CASKTGLSNEKLFF. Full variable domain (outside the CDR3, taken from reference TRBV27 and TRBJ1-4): EAQVTQNPRYLITVTGKKLTVTCSQNMNHEYMSWYRQDPGLGLRQIYYSMNVEVTDKGDVPEGYKVSRKEKRNFPLILESPSPNQTSLYFCASKTGLSNEKLFFGSGTQLSVL.